Below, one TCR beta chain is given with its context. What it binds is unknown. Mismatch with germline at one junction end may stem from a read error. Using a constant-region primer together with ProtoScript II reverse transcriptase, TCR beta cDNA was made from around 0.55 ug of total RNA. Three nested multiplex PCR rounds, a slightly modified ARM-PCR method, built the TCR beta libraries. MiXCR was run by TCRdb on the multiplex PCR reads, yielding one entry per CDR3 protein. There are 150,000 to 200,000 distinct CDR3 sequences in the sample; around four fifths occur only once, and 15% to 20% lies in the top ten. This entry is derived from a study of tumor-infiltrating lymphocytes in primary liver carcinoma. Study-wide findings and caveats: A significantly higher top-250-clone fraction was found in tumors than in blood (p = 0.039).

Bulk tissue was left unsorted, and RNA and DNA were co-extracted from 20-30 mg of it. Sampling targeted five separate regions of each tumor, which included the tumor centre. The source is a middle-aged man with primary liver carcinoma and hepatitis B virus infection. Sequencing was performed on tumor tissue from primary liver carcinoma.

The CDR3 DNA sequence: TGTGCCAGCAGTTTAGTGGATAGGGACACTGGAGCTTTCTTT. This codes for CASSLVDRDTGAFF. This chain connects TRBV12-3 or TRBV12-4 to TRBJ1-1; D possibly corresponds to TRBD1 (6 bases). This CDR3 has 14 amino acids.